A selection of T cell receptor beta chains follows, all from one sample in a study of T-cell reconstitution after alpha-beta-depleted transplantation in children. From the PCR reads, TCRdb called clonotypes with MiXCR, one entry per CDR3 protein. The sample contains more than 200,000 distinct CDR3 sequences, more than 20% of which appear only once. The sample was PBMCs, mostly from graft donor cells, taken 360 days after TCRalphabeta/CD19-depleted stem cell transplant. Source of these receptors: a female patient aged 2 to 10 who had a stem cell transplant for congenital amegakaryocytic thrombocytopenia, so the T cells may come from the graft donor. Both conserved end residues are part of each CDR3. Each record gives: J gene, D gene, clone size, V gene, CDR3 DNA, CDR3 protein. D genes are given only for firm matches. A clone size is listed for some rows: how often the clone was seen (once, few, many), or a class if it is expanded.

J: TRBJ2-7; D: -; size: few; V: TRBV11-2; DNA: TGTGCCAGCAGCTTTCTGGACAGGGAGGGGCCCTACGAGCAGTACTTC; CDR3: CASSFLDREGPYEQYF
J: TRBJ2-2; D: TRBD2; size: many; V: TRBV4-3; DNA: TGCGCCAGCAGCCAAGATCAGGCGGGAGGGGCCGGGGAGCTGTTTTTT; CDR3: CASSQDQAGGAGELFF
J: TRBJ2-2; D: TRBD1; size: -; V: TRBV2; DNA: TGTGCCAGCATGCGTCGGACAGGGGACACCGGGGAGCTGTTTTTT; CDR3: CASMRRTGDTGELFF
J: TRBJ2-7; D: -; size: many; V: TRBV15; DNA: TGTGCCACCAGCACGGGCCGGTCTCGGGAGCAGTACTTC; CDR3: CATSTGRSREQYF
J: TRBJ2-3; D: -; size: few; V: TRBV7-8; DNA: TGTGCCAGCAGCTTAGCCAACATCCGCCCTTACACAGATACGCAGTATTTT; CDR3: CASSLANIRPYTDTQYF
J: TRBJ2-3; D: TRBD2; size: few; V: TRBV6-1; DNA: TGTGCCAGTCTAGCGGGGACTCTCCAAGATACGCAGTATTTT; CDR3: CASLAGTLQDTQYF
J: TRBJ2-2; D: -; size: -; V: TRBV14; DNA: TGTGCCAGCAGCCAAGTAGGAGGGAGTGATTCGACCGGGGAGCTGTTTTTT; CDR3: CASSQVGGSDSTGELFF
J: TRBJ1-1; D: TRBD1; size: few; V: TRBV12-3/TRBV12-4; DNA: TGTGCCAGCAGTTCGAACAGGGGCACTGAAGCTTTCTTT; CDR3: CASSSNRGTEAFF
J: TRBJ1-3; D: -; size: -; V: TRBV5-1; DNA: TGCGCCAGCAGCTTGGCGGCAGGCGAGTCTGGAAACACCATATATTTT; CDR3: CASSLAAGESGNTIYF
J: TRBJ2-2; D: -; size: -; V: TRBV25-1; DNA: TGTGCCAGCAGGGGGGTCGGGGAGCTGTTTTTT; CDR3: CASRGVGELFF
J: TRBJ2-7; D: -; size: -; V: TRBV3-1; DNA: TGTGACAGCAGCCAAGGTCGGGCTAGCTTAACCTACGAGCAGTACTTC; CDR3: CDSSQGRASLTYEQYF
J: TRBJ2-7; D: TRBD2; size: -; V: TRBV11-2; DNA: TGTGCCAGCAGCTTCGGCGGGAGTTTAACCTACGAGCAGTACTTC; CDR3: CASSFGGSLTYEQYF
J: TRBJ1-1; D: TRBD1; size: -; V: TRBV2; DNA: TGTGCCAGCAGTCAGGGGGGAGTGAACACTGAAGCTTTCTTT; CDR3: CASSQGGVNTEAFF
J: TRBJ2-1; D: TRBD2; size: -; V: TRBV10-3; DNA: TGTGCCATCAGGGGGCCTAGCGGGGGGATATGGAATGAGCAGTTCTTC; CDR3: CAIRGPSGGIWNEQFF
J: TRBJ1-4; D: TRBD1; size: few; V: TRBV10-3; DNA: TGTGCCATCAGTCAAGGACAGGGTGGGAATGAAAAACTGTTTTTT; CDR3: CAISQGQGGNEKLFF
J: TRBJ2-3; D: -; size: few; V: TRBV10-3; DNA: TGTGCCATCGGAGGGGCTCCCACAGATACGCAGTATTTT; CDR3: CAIGGAPTDTQYF
J: TRBJ2-3; D: -; size: -; V: TRBV11-2; DNA: TGTGCCAGCAGCCCTATGTCGGGAGGGGGCTTAGATACGCAGTATTTT; CDR3: CASSPMSGGGLDTQYF
J: TRBJ1-1; D: -; size: many; V: TRBV3-1; DNA: TGTGCCAGCAGCCACTCAGGGCTCACTGAAGCTTTCTTT; CDR3: CASSHSGLTEAFF
J: TRBJ1-5; D: TRBD1; size: -; V: TRBV11-2; DNA: TGTGCCAGCAGCAAACGACAGGGTTGGGCCAATCAGCCCCAGCATTTT; CDR3: CASSKRQGWANQPQHF
J: TRBJ1-1; D: TRBD1; size: -; V: TRBV12-3/TRBV12-4; DNA: TGTGCCGTTCGACAGGGGACCATATATGAAGCTTTCTTT; CDR3: CAVRQGTIYEAFF
J: TRBJ1-6; D: -; size: many; V: TRBV12-3/TRBV12-4; DNA: TGTGCCAGCAGTTTCGGGGATCGCTATAATTCACCCCTCCACTTT; CDR3: CASSFGDRYNSPLHF
J: TRBJ2-3; D: TRBD2; size: -; V: TRBV2; DNA: TGTGCCAGCAGGGGACTACTTTTGACCTCACAGACGCAGTATTTT; CDR3: CASRGLLLTSQTQYF
J: TRBJ2-1; D: -; size: -; V: TRBV12-3/TRBV12-4; DNA: TGTGCCAGCAGTTTTGAACAGTCAGTCACAAGGGAGCTCTTC; CDR3: CASSFEQSVTRELF
J: TRBJ1-2; D: -; size: many; V: TRBV4-2; DNA: TGTGCCAGCAGCCAACCAATCGGCTCCTATGGCTACACCTTC; CDR3: CASSQPIGSYGYTF
J: TRBJ2-1; D: TRBD2; size: few; V: TRBV12-3/TRBV12-4; DNA: TGTGCCAGCAGTTTGTCCAGCGGGAGACATGAGCAGTTCTTC; CDR3: CASSLSSGRHEQFF
J: TRBJ2-3; D: -; size: -; V: TRBV27; DNA: TGTGCCAGCAGTTCTCGGCTGGGAGTCTCTAGCACAGATACGCAGTATTTT; CDR3: CASSSRLGVSSTDTQYF
J: TRBJ2-1; D: -; size: -; V: TRBV20-1; DNA: TGCAGTGCCCTAGGGATCCTCAGGGATGAGCAGTTCTTC; CDR3: CSALGILRDEQFF
J: TRBJ2-7; D: -; size: -; V: TRBV12-3/TRBV12-4; DNA: TGTGCCAGCAGCTCAGGGGACTCGACCTACGAGCAGTACTTC; CDR3: CASSSGDSTYEQYF
J: TRBJ2-7; D: -; size: few; V: TRBV20-1; DNA: TGCAGTGCGAGTACAGGGAAGCAGTACTTC; CDR3: CSASTGKQYF
J: TRBJ2-3; D: -; size: -; V: TRBV20-1; DNA: TGCAGTGCTAGAGAGGGCGTTGGGACAGATACGCAGTATTTT; CDR3: CSAREGVGTDTQYF
J: TRBJ1-1; D: -; size: once; V: TRBV19; DNA: TGTGCCAGTAGTATAGGGTGGGCGAACACTGAAGCTTTCTTT; CDR3: CASSIGWANTEAFF
J: TRBJ2-3; D: -; size: many; V: TRBV29-1; DNA: TGCAGCGTTGAACGGACAGGCACAGATACGCAGTATTTT; CDR3: CSVERTGTDTQYF
J: TRBJ1-6; D: TRBD1; size: -; V: TRBV3-1; DNA: TGTGCCAGCAGCCAAGGTGGGGGGACAGGGGGCCATTCACCCCTCCACTTT; CDR3: CASSQGGGTGGHSPLHF
J: TRBJ2-2; D: -; size: few; V: TRBV6-1; DNA: TGTGCCACCAGGGCGGGCGCGAACACCGGGGAGCTGTTTTTT; CDR3: CATRAGANTGELFF
J: TRBJ1-4; D: -; size: few; V: TRBV4-2; DNA: TGTGCCAGCAGCCAAGTACAGGGAACTAATGAAAAACTGTTTTTT; CDR3: CASSQVQGTNEKLFF
J: TRBJ2-7; D: TRBD2; size: -; V: TRBV13; DNA: TGTGCCAGCAGCATGTCTCGAATTTCCGGGACTAGCGGGATTGCGGCCTACGAGCAGTACTTC; CDR3: CASSMSRISGTSGIAAYEQYF